The text below deals with one T cell receptor beta chain. Each donor supplied approximately 10 milliliters of peripheral blood. Trimming shortened V by 3 bases and J by 0 bases, and 21 bases separated the two germline ends. Germline CDR1 SGDLS, CDR2 YYNGEE. The CDR3 consists of 18 residues. The authors ran a second PCR of 7 to 11 cycles using a sample-barcoded 5' primer and a J-beta primer mix. TCRdb recomputed calls from the 5' RACE reads with MiXCR, one row per CDR3 protein. The sample has around 580,000 distinct CDR3 sequences; around half are singletons. This sample is part of a study of blood T cells in healthy people across ages.

Material for sequencing was blood. The receptor's source is a man older than 75 in good health. The chain combines TRBV9 with TRBJ1-1, with a tentative D call TRBD1 (5 bases). The CDR3: CASSADPVGGTMNTEAFF. In DNA form, the CDR3 reads TGTGCCAGCAGCGCAGATCCAGTGGGGGGGACCATGAACACTGAAGCTTTCTTT.